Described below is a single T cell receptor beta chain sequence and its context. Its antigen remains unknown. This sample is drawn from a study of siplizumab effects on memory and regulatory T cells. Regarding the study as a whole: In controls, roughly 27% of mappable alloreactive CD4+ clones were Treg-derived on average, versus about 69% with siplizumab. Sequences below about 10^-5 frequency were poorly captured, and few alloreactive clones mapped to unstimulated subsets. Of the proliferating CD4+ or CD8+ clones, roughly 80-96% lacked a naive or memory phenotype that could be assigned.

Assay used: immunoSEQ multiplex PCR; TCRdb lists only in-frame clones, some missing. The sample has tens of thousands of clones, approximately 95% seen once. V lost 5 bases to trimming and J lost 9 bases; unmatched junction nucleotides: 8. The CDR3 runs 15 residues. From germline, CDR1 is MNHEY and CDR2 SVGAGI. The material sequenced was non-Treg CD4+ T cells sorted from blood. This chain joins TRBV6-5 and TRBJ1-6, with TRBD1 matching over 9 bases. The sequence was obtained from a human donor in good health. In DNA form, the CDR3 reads TGTGCCAGCAGTCCCCCGACAGGGGGAACTTCACCCCTCCACTTT. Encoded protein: CASSPPTGGTSPLHF.